This paragraph covers one T cell receptor (beta chain) sequence. The antigen remains undetermined. Preparation methods for the bulk TCR libraries were those previously described, with listed TCR primers. TCRdb analysed the PCR reads with MiXCR anew, one entry per CDR3 protein. The data show about 500,000 distinct CDR3 sequences, roughly 26% seen once. The data are from a study of molecular identifiers for immune sequencing clone quantification. Study information: Naive CD8 cell RNA, from roughly 18,000 or 92,000 cells, was split five ways in replicates, with four sequenced. Study outcomes and limitations: Barcode collisions between identical TCR molecules could shrink estimates of highly expanded clone sizes.

The CDR3 contains 15 residues. Per the germline V gene, CDR1 is MNHEY and CDR2 is SVGEGT. V lost 4 bases, J lost 1 base, and 11 bases lay in between. Sequences were obtained from naive CD8+ T cells from blood, with Jurkat cell RNA spiked in. This sample's subset: FACS-sorted CD8+CD4-CCR7+CD45RA+ naive T cells. The chain is built from TRBV6-2 or TRBV6-3 and TRBJ1-5; D not resolved. The clonotype was recovered from a human donor in good health. Some libraries in this study had Jurkat cell RNA spiked in. In DNA, the CDR3 is TGTGCCAGCAGTTCCGCCAAAGTAAGCAATCAGCCCCAGCATTTT. Protein sequence: CASSSAKVSNQPQHF.